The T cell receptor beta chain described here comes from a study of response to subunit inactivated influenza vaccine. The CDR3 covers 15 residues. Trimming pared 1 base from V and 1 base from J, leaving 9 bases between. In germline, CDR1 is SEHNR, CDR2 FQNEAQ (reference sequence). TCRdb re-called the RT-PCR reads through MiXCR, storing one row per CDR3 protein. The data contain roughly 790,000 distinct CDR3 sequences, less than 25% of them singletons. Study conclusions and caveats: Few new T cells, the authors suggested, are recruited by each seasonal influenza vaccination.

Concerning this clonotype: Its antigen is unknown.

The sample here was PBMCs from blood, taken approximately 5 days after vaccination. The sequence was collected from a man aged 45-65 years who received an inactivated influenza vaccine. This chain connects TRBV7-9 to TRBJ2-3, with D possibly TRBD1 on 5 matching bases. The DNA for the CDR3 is TGTGCCAGCAGCTTAGTTGACAGAGGCACAGATACGCAGTATTTT. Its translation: CASSLVDRGTDTQYF. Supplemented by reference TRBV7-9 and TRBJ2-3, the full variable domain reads DTGVSQNPRHKITKRGQNVTFRCDPISEHNRLYWYRQTLGQGPEFLTYFQNEAQLEKSRLLSDRFSAERPKGSFSTLEIQRTEQGDSAMYLCASSLVDRGTDTQYFGPGTRLTVL.